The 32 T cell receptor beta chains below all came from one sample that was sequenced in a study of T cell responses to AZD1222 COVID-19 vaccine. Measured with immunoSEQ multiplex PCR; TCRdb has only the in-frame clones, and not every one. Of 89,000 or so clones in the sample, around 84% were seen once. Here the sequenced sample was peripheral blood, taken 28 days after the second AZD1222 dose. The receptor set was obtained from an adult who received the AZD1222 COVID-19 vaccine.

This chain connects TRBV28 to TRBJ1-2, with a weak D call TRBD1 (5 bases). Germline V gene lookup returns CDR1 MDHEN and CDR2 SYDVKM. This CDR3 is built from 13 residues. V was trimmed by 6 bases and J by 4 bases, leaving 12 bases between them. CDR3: CASSRGSGYGYTF. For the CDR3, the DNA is TGTGCCAGCAGCCGGGGCAGCGGCTATGGCTACACCTTC.

DNA for the CDR3: TGCGCCAGCAGCTTGGTGGTCAGCCCCTCTGGGGCCAACGTCCTGACTTTC. It encodes CASSLVVSPSGANVLTF. This rearrangement joins TRBV5-1 to TRBJ2-6; D ambiguous. The CDR3 runs to 17 residues. The V end lost 0 bases, the J end lost 0 bases, and 10 bases lay between the germline ends. CDR1 is SGHRS and CDR2 is YFSETQ in the germline V gene.

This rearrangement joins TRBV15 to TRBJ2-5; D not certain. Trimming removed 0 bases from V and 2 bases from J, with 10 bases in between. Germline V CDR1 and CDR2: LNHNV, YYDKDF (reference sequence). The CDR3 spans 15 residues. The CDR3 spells CATSRDRSAQETQYF. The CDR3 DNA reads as TGTGCCACCAGCAGAGATCGGTCGGCTCAAGAGACCCAGTACTTC.

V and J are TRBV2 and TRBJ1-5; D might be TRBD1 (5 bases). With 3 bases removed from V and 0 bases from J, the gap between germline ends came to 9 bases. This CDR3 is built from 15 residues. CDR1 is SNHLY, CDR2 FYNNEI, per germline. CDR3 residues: CASSEGGYSNQPQHF. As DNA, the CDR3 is TGTGCCAGCAGTGAGGGGGGGTATAGCAATCAGCCCCAGCATTTT.

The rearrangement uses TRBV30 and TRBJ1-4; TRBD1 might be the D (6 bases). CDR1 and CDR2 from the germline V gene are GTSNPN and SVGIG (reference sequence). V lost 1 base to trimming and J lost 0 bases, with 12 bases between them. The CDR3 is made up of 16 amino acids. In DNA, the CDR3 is TGTGCCTGGAGTGCTGGACAGACTACAACTAATGAAAAACTGTTTTTT. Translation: CAWSAGQTTTNEKLFF.

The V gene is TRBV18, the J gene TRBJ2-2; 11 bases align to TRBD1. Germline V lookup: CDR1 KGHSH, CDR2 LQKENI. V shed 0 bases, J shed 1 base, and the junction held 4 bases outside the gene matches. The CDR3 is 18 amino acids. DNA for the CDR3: TGTGCCAGCTCACCACCGGGACAGGGGGGCCGGAACACCGGGGAGCTGTTTTTT. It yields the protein CASSPPGQGGRNTGELFF.

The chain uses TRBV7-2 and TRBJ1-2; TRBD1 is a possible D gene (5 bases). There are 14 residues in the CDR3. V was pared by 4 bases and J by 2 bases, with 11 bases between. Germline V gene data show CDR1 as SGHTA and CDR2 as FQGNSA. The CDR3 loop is CASSSQGGNYGYTF. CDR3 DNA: TGTGCCAGCAGCTCTCAGGGAGGAAACTATGGCTACACCTTC.

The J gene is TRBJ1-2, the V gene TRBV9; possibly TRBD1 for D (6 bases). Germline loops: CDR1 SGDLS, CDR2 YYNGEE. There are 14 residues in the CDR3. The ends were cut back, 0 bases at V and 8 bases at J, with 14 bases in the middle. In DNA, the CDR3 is TGTGCCAGCAGCGTAGTCGGAGGGGGTGGCGGCTACACCTTC. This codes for CASSVVGGGGGYTF.

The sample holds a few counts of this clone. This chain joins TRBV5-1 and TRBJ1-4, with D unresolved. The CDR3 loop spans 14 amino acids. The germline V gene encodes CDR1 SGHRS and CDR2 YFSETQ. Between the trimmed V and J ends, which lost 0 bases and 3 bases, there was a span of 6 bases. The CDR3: CASSLVTANEKLFF. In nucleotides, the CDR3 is TGCGCCAGCAGCTTGGTGACGGCTAATGAAAAACTGTTTTTT.

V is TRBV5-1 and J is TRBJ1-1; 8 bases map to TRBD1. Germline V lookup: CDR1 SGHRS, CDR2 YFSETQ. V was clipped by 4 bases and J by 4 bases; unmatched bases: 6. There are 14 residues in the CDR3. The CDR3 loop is CASSPTGGSTEAFF. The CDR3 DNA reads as TGCGCCAGCAGCCCCACAGGGGGATCCACTGAAGCTTTCTTT.

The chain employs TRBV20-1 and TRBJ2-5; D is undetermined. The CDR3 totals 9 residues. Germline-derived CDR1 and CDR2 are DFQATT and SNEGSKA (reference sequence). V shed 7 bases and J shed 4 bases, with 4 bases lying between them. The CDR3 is CSVSETQYF. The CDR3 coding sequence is TGCAGTGTGTCAGAGACCCAGTACTTC.

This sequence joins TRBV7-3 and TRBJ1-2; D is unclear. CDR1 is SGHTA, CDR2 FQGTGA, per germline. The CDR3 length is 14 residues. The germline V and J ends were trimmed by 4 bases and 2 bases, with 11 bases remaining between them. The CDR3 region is CASSSSAVNYGYTF. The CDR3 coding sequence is TGTGCCAGCAGCTCGTCGGCTGTAAACTATGGCTACACCTTC.

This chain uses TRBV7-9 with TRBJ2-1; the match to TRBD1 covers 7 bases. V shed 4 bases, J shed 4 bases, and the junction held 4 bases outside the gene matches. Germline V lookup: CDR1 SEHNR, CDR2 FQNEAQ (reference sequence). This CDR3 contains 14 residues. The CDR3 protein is CASSSGQVYNEQFF. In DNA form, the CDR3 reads TGTGCCAGCAGCTCCGGACAGGTGTACAATGAGCAGTTCTTC.

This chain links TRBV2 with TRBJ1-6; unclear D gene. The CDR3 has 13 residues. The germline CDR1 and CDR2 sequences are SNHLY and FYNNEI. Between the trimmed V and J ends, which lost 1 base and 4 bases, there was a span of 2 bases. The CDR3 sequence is CASSEEYNSPLHF. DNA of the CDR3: TGTGCCAGCAGTGAAGAGTATAATTCACCCCTCCACTTT.

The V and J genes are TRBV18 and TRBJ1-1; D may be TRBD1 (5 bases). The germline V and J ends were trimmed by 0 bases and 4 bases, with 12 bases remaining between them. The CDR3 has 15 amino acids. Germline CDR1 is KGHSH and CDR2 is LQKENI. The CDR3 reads CASSPPGLGGTEAFF. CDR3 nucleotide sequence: TGTGCCAGCTCACCACCGGGCCTCGGGGGCACTGAAGCTTTCTTT.

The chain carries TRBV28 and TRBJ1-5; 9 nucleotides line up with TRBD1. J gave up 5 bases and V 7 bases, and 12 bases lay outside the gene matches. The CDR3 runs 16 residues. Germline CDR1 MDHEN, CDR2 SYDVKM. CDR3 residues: CASTTHRDRVDQPQHF. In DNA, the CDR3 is TGTGCCAGCACCACCCACCGGGACAGGGTCGATCAGCCCCAGCATTTT.

As DNA, the CDR3 is TGTGCCAGCAGTTACTCGTTCCAGGTTGACGAGCAGTACTTC. Protein: CASSYSFQVDEQYF. The chain joins TRBV6-5 to TRBJ2-7; no clear D. V was cut by 0 bases and J by 5 bases, with 11 bases left in between. From germline, CDR1 is MNHEY and CDR2 SVGAGI. This CDR3 has 14 residues.

The CDR3: CASSPPGTNTGELFF. In DNA, the CDR3 is TGTGCCAGCAGCCCACCCGGGACGAACACCGGGGAGCTGTTTTTT. This chain connects TRBV9 to TRBJ2-2, with D perhaps TRBD2 (5 bases). The ends were cut back, 4 bases at V and 0 bases at J, with 10 bases in the middle. The CDR3 consists of 15 residues. In germline, CDR1 is SGDLS, CDR2 YYNGEE.

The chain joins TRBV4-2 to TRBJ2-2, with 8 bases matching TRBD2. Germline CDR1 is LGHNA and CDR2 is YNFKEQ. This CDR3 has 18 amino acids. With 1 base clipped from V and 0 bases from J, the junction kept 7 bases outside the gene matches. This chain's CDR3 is CASSQGVGGLANTGELFF. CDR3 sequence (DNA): TGTGCCAGCAGCCAAGGAGTCGGGGGACTAGCGAACACCGGGGAGCTGTTTTTT.

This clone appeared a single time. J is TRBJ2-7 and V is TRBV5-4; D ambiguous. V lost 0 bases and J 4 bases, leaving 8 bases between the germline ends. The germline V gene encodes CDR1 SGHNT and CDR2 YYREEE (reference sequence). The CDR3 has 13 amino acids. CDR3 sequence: CASSLALSYEQYF. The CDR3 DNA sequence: TGTGCCAGCAGCTTGGCCCTTTCGTACGAGCAGTACTTC.

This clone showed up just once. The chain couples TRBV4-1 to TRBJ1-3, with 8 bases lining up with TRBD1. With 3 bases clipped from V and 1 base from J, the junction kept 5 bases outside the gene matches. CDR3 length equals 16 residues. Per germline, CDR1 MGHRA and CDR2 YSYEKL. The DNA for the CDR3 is TGCGCCAGCAGCCAGGGCAGGGGGCAATCTGGAAACACCATATATTTT. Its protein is CASSQGRGQSGNTIYF.

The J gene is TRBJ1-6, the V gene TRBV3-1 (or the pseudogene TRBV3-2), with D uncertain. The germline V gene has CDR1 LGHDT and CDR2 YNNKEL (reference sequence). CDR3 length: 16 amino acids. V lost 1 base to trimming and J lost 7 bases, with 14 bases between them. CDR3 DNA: TGTGCCAGCAGCCAAGGGCCAGGTGGAACGAATTCACCCCTCCACTTT. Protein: CASSQGPGGTNSPLHF.

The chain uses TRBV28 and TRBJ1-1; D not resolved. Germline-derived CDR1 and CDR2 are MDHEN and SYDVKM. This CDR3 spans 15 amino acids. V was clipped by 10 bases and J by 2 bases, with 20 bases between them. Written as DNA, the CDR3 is TGTGCCACCCGATGGATGGGTGGTGGAAACACTGAAGCTTTCTTT. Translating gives CATRWMGGGNTEAFF. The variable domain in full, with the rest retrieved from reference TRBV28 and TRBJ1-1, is DVKVTQSSRYLVKRTGEKVFLECVQDMDHENMFWYRQDPGLGLRLIYFSYDVKMKEKGDIPEGYSVSREKKERFSLILESASTNQTSMYLCATRWMGGGNTEAFFGQGTRLTVV.

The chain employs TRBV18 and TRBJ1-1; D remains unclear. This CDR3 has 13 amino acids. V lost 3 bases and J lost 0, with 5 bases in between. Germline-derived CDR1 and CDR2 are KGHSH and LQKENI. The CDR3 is CASSPGLNTEAFF. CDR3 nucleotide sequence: TGTGCCAGCTCACCCGGACTGAACACTGAAGCTTTCTTT.

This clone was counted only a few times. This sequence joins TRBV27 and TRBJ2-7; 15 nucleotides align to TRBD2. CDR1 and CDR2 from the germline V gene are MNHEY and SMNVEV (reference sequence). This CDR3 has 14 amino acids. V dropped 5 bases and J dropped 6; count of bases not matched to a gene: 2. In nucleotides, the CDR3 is TGTGCCAGCAGTCCGGGACTAGCGGGAGGCGAGCAGTACTTC. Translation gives CASSPGLAGGEQYF.

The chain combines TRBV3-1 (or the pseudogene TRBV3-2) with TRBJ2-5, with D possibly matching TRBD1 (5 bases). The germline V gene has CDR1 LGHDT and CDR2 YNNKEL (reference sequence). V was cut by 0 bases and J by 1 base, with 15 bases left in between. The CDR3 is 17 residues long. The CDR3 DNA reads TGTGCCAGCAGCCAAGACACGACCAGACAGCTCCAAGAGACCCAGTACTTC. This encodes CASSQDTTRQLQETQYF.

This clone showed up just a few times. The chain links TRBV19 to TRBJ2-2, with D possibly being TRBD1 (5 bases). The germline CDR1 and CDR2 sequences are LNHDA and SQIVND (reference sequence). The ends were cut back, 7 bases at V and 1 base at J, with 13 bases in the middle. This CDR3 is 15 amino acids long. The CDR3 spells CASNPTELNTGELFF. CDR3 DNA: TGTGCCAGTAATCCGACAGAGTTGAACACCGGGGAGCTGTTTTTT.

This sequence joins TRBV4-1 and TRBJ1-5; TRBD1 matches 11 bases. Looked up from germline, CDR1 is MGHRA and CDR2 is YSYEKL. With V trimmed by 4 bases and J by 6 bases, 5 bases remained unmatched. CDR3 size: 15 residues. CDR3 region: CASSPWTGGIQPQHF. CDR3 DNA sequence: TGCGCCAGCAGCCCATGGACAGGGGGCATTCAGCCCCAGCATTTT.

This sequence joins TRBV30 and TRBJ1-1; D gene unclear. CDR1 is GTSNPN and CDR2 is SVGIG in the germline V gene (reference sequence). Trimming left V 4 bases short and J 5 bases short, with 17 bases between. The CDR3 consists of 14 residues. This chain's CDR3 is CAWNPDGVRTEAFF. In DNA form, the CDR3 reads TGTGCCTGGAATCCGGACGGGGTTCGAACTGAAGCTTTCTTT.

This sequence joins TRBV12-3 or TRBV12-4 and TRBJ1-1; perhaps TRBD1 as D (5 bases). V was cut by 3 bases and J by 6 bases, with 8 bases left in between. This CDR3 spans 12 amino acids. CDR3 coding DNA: TGTGCCAGCAGTTTCGTGACAGCTGAAGCTTTCTTT. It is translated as CASSFVTAEAFF.

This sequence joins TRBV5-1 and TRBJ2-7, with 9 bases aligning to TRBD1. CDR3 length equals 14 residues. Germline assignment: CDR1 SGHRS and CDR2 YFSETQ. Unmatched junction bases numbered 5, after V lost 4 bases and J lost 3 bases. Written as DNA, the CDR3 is TGCGCCAGCAGCCCGGGACAGGGACTCTACGAGCAGTACTTC. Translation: CASSPGQGLYEQYF.

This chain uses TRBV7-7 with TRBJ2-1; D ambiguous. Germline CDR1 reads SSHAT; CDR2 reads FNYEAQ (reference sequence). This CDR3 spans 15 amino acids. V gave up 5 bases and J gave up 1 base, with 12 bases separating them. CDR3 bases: TGTGCCAGCAGCCCCGACGTCGGTTCCTACAATGAGCAGTTCTTC. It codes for CASSPDVGSYNEQFF.